Each of the 8 T cell receptor beta chains below was sequenced from the same sample in a study of cytomegalovirus exposure and HLA in healthy donors. PCR amplification relied on 60 Vbeta primers (plus 13 Jbeta primers). Sequencing used immunoSEQ multiplex PCR; TCRdb keeps in-frame clones, though not all of them. The sample has 150,000 to 200,000 clones; around 77% are singletons. The source material was PBMCs. The receptors shown here come from a female donor in good health and CMV-seronegative.

V is TRBV7-3 and J is TRBJ2-7, with D possibly matching TRBD2 (6 bases). Looked up from germline, CDR1 is SGHTA and CDR2 is FQGTGA. The V and J ends lost 0 bases and 6 bases respectively, with 6 bases between them. CDR3 length: 12 residues. The CDR3 DNA sequence: TGTGCCAGCAGCTTAACCGGGGGCGAGCAGTACTTC. This translates into CASSLTGGEQYF.

This rearrangement joins TRBV4-1 to TRBJ2-7, with D perhaps matching TRBD2 (6 bases). The CDR3 is made up of 14 amino acids. V shed 1 base and J shed 4 bases, with 11 bases lying between them. CDR1 is MGHRA, CDR2 YSYEKL, per germline. CDR3 DNA sequence: TGCGCCAGCAGCCAAGCCGGGAGTATGTACGAGCAGTACTTC. This encodes CASSQAGSMYEQYF.

The chain carries TRBV27 and TRBJ2-7, with D hard to call. Germline lookup yields CDR1 MNHEY and CDR2 SMNVEV (reference sequence). The germline V and J ends were trimmed by 6 bases and 4 bases, with 10 bases remaining between them. This CDR3 is 12 amino acids long. CDR3 sequence (DNA): TGTGCCAGCAGCACTGAGGTTTACGAGCAGTACTTC. This codes for CASSTEVYEQYF.

The sample holds a few counts of this clone. The genes are TRBV18 and TRBJ2-3; 11 bases map to TRBD2. Germline assignment: CDR1 KGHSH and CDR2 LQKENI. V lost 2 bases to trimming and J lost 1 base; unmatched junction nucleotides: 8. This CDR3 is 18 amino acids long. This CDR3 reads CASSPAVTLAGGTDTQYF. CDR3 in DNA: TGTGCCAGCTCACCAGCCGTAACACTAGCGGGGGGCACAGATACGCAGTATTTT.

The rearrangement uses TRBV13 and TRBJ2-5; 7 bases fit TRBD1. CDR1 and CDR2 from the germline V gene are PRHDT and FYEKMQ (reference sequence). Unmatched junction bases numbered 11, after V lost 2 bases and J lost 11 bases. CDR3 length: 14 residues. The CDR3 DNA reads TGTGCCAGCAGCTTAAGGGACAGACCCTTCAAGCAGTACTTC. It specifies CASSLRDRPFKQYF.

CDR3 region: CASSLDRGNSPLHF. In DNA form, the CDR3 reads TGTGCCAGCAGCCTGGACAGGGGAAATTCACCCCTCCACTTT. The chain couples TRBV5-4 to TRBJ1-6, with 9 positions matching TRBD1. The CDR3 has 14 residues. CDR1 SGHNT and CDR2 YYREEE come from the germline V gene (reference sequence). The ends lost 4 bases at V and 7 bases at J; junction bases unmatched: 3. The full variable domain, in which reference TRBV5-4 and TRBJ1-6 provide the parts outside the CDR3, is ETGVTQSPTHLIKTRGQQVTLRCSSQSGHNTVSWYQQALGQGPQFIFQYYREEENGRGNFPPRFSGLQFPNYSSELNVNALELDDSALYLCASSLDRGNSPLHFGNGTRLTVT.

The chain combines TRBV6-5 with TRBJ1-3; weak D call: TRBD1 (5 bases). This CDR3 contains 15 residues. The ends were cut back, 7 bases at V and 0 bases at J, with 13 bases in the middle. Looked up from germline, CDR1 is MNHEY and CDR2 is SVGAGI. CDR3 DNA: TGTGCCAGCACGAGGACAAGGAGCTCTGGAAACACCATATATTTT. It specifies CASTRTRSSGNTIYF.

In its sample, this clone was seen a few times. J is TRBJ2-2 and V is TRBV7-9, with unresolved D. Germline V gene data show CDR1 as SEHNR and CDR2 as FQNEAQ (reference sequence). V lost 5 bases and J lost 7, with 8 bases in between. This CDR3 is built from 12 residues. CDR3 coding DNA: TGTGCCAGCAGCCCCCCCCGCGGGGAGCTGTTTTTT. Its protein is CASSPPRGELFF.